Below are 3 T cell receptor beta chains sequenced from a single sample in a study of cytomegalovirus exposure and HLA in healthy donors. A multiplex PCR was run with 60 Vbeta primers and 13 Jbeta primers. The method was immunoSEQ multiplex PCR; TCRdb's version includes in-frame clones alone and lacks a portion of them. Of 180,000 or so clones listed, under 85% are singletons. Input material: PBMCs. All receptors come from a female donor in good health and CMV-seronegative.

The V and J genes are TRBV20-1 and TRBJ1-1, with D possibly matching TRBD1 (6 bases). V was pared by 5 bases and J by 11 bases, with 15 bases between. Germline lookup yields CDR1 DFQATT and CDR2 SNEGSKA (reference sequence). This CDR3 contains 11 residues. In DNA form, the CDR3 reads TGCAGTGCTGTTACAGGGACAACGGCTTTCTTT. Translating it yields CSAVTGTTAFF.

The rearrangement uses TRBV16 and TRBJ2-1; 8 bases fit TRBD2. The junction had 7 bases not matched to a gene; V was cut back by 4 bases and J by 8 bases. Germline V lookup: CDR1 KGHSY, CDR2 FQNENV. CDR3 length: 14 amino acids. CDR3 nucleotide sequence: TGTGCCAGCAGCCCTTCGGGAGGGGGAGATGAGCAGTTCTTC. It is translated as CASSPSGGGDEQFF.

This clone turned up a few times. The chain has TRBV19 and TRBJ2-7; 9 bases fit TRBD1. This CDR3 contains 14 residues. Trimming removed 5 bases from V and 4 bases from J; junction bases left unmatched: 6. Looked up from germline, CDR1 is LNHDA and CDR2 is SQIVND (reference sequence). In DNA form, the CDR3 reads TGTGCCAGTAGTCTACAGGGGGCTAAGTACGAGCAGTACTTC. Its translation: CASSLQGAKYEQYF.